Included here is one T cell receptor beta chain sequence, with context. Its antigen is still unknown. This sample is part of a study of shared clonotypes between healthy human individuals. At the level of the study: Per donor, three plates held CD4 naive cells, three held CD4 memory, two held CD8 naive and one held CD8 memory.

With 3 bases clipped from V and 0 bases from J, the junction kept 5 bases outside the gene matches. The CDR3 loop spans 15 amino acids. Germline CDR1 GTSNPN, CDR2 SVGIG (reference sequence). All participating donors were Caucasian adults from Nashville, Tennessee. General observations from the study: At large depth, rarefaction still showed sorted-subset sequencing to be incomplete. Sample collection involved blood only; tissue repertoires are likely different.

Clones were read by immunoSEQ multiplex PCR, and TCRdb kept only the in-frame ones, dropping some. The sample consists of millions of clones, 85% to 95% of them appearing once. The source is a young man in good health. Sample: naive CD4+ T cells sorted from blood. Subset defined: CD45RA+ positively selected. The chain couples TRBV30 to TRBJ1-2, with 9 bases matching TRBD1. This chain's CDR3 is CAWRTGQGANYGYTF. The CDR3 DNA reads TGTGCCTGGAGAACGGGACAGGGAGCTAACTATGGCTACACCTTC.